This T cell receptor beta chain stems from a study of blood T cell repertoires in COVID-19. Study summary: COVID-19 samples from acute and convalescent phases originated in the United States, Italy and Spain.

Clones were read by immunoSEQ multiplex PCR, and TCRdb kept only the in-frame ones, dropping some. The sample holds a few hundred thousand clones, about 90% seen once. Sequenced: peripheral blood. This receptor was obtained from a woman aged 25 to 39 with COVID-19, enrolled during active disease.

Here the CDR3 reads CASSVLAGVPTDTQYF. The CDR3 region has the DNA TGTGCCAGCAGCGTACTAGCGGGGGTCCCCACAGATACGCAGTATTTT. This sequence joins TRBV3-1 (or the pseudogene TRBV3-2) and TRBJ2-3; 11 bases line up with TRBD2. V was clipped by 5 bases and J by 2 bases; unmatched bases: 6. Germline-derived CDR1 and CDR2 are LGHDT and YNNKEL (reference sequence). The CDR3 covers 16 residues.